This T cell receptor (beta chain) was sequenced in a study of regulatory T cells in long-lasting Graves disease. General study points: Favored usage of TRBV28, TRBJ1-2 and TRBJ2-5 was recorded in persistent disease.

Time point given: persistent/refractory GD, antithyroid drugs over 5 years with positive TRAb. Following extraction of RNA from PBMCs, that RNA was used to make the TCR library. Graves' disease diagnosis followed American Thyroid Association guidelines. Arm-PCR of CDR3 regions with iRepertoire HTBI primers generated TCR beta libraries. TCRdb re-called the multiplex PCR reads with MiXCR, one entry per CDR3 protein. The sample lists hundreds of thousands of distinct CDR3 sequences, around 20% seen once, with roughly an eighth in the top ten. The V segment lost 0 bases and the J segment 6 bases; nucleotides outside the gene matches: 6. CDR1 is LGHDT, CDR2 YNNKEL, per germline (reference sequence). CDR3 length: 16 amino acids. This clonotype appeared a few times. The antigen remains undetermined.

The receptor was isolated from a female donor with Graves disease. Sequences were derived from peripheral blood mononuclear cells (PBMCs), sampled when the disease was refractory, from a patient treated with antithyroid drugs. The genes are TRBV3-1 and TRBJ2-2, with TRBD2 matching 8 bases. CDR3 nucleotide sequence: TGTGCCAGCAGCCAAGAGGGACTAGGAGGTTCCGGGGAGCTGTTTTTT. This sequence encodes CASSQEGLGGSGELFF.